These 18 T cell receptor beta chains originate from one sample sequenced in a study of blood T cell repertoires in COVID-19. The repertoire was sequenced with immunoSEQ multiplex PCR; TCRdb's copy has only in-frame clones and lacks some. The sample has 270,000 or so clones; roughly 89% are singletons. The source material was peripheral blood. Source of these receptors: a woman in her 30s with active or convalescent COVID-19.

The chain has TRBV6-1 and TRBJ2-2; possible D gene TRBD1, 5 bases. The V gene lost 3 bases and the J gene lost 4 bases, with 12 bases spanning the gap. The CDR3 has 15 amino acids. CDR1 is MNHNS and CDR2 is SASEGT in the germline V gene. The CDR3 region has the DNA TGTGCCAGCAGTGAGAGAAGGGGAAGCACCGGGGAGCTGTTTTTT. Its translation is CASSERRGSTGELFF.

J is TRBJ2-7 and V is TRBV6-2 or TRBV6-3, with TRBD2 matching over 9 bases. This CDR3 is built from 14 residues. Unmatched junction bases numbered 7, after V lost 4 bases and J lost 6 bases. Germline V lookup: CDR1 MNHEY, CDR2 SVGEGT. The CDR3 nucleotides read TGTGCCAGCAGTTCCGGGGGACTAGCTCGCGAGCAGTACTTC. Protein product: CASSSGGLAREQYF.

V gene TRBV28 combines with J gene TRBJ1-4; D possibly corresponds to TRBD1 (5 bases). In germline, CDR1 is MDHEN, CDR2 SYDVKM. The CDR3 sequence is 15 residues long. Trimming took 7 bases from V and 4 from J, leaving 16 bases between them. The CDR3 spells CASTGFDSLNEKLFF. CDR3 bases: TGTGCCAGCACGGGTTTCGACAGCCTTAATGAAAAACTGTTTTTT.

This rearrangement joins TRBV30 to TRBJ2-3, with 8 bases identical to TRBD1. The CDR3 spans 12 residues. V shed 1 base, J shed 10 bases, and the junction held 4 bases outside the gene matches. Germline V gives CDR1 GTSNPN, CDR2 SVGIG (reference sequence). CDR3 DNA: TGTGCCTGGAGTGCCGGACAGGGAGCGCAGTATTTT. This gives the protein CAWSAGQGAQYF.

This chain links TRBV15 with TRBJ1-2, with 8 nucleotides matching TRBD1. This CDR3 is built from 16 residues. Germline assignment: CDR1 LNHNV and CDR2 YYDKDF (reference sequence). V trimming: 0 bases; J trimming: 4 bases; junction bases outside the gene matches: 7. Here the CDR3 DNA reads TGTGCCACCAGCAGAGATCGGCAGGGGGCTCTCTATGGCTACACCTTC. Translated: CATSRDRQGALYGYTF.

The chain joins TRBV7-2 to TRBJ1-1, with TRBD1 matching over 7 bases. Germline lookup yields CDR1 SGHTA and CDR2 FQGNSA. The CDR3 runs to 14 residues. V lost 6 bases and J lost 7; bases outside the gene matches: 11. The CDR3 nucleotides are TGTGCCAGCAGACAAAGGACAGGACGACTTGAAGCTTTCTTT. Translating gives CASRQRTGRLEAFF.

J is TRBJ1-2 and V is TRBV29-1; 8 positions agree with TRBD1. The CDR3 is 14 residues long. Trimming removed 3 bases from V and 4 bases from J; junction bases left unmatched: 7. Germline V gene data show CDR1 as SQVTM and CDR2 as ANQGSEA. The CDR3 loop reads CSVDPAGGGYGYTF. The CDR3 nucleotides are TGCAGCGTTGACCCGGCAGGGGGCGGCTATGGCTACACCTTC.

This clone was detected once. This chain joins TRBV28 and TRBJ2-7, with 11 bases fitting TRBD2. The germline CDR1 and CDR2 sequences are MDHEN and SYDVKM. The CDR3 contains 19 residues. V was clipped by 4 bases and J by 1 base; unmatched bases: 15. For the CDR3, the DNA is TGTGCCAGCAGTTCCCCCTTGACTAGCGGGGCCATAACATCCTACGAGCAGTACTTC. Residues: CASSSPLTSGAITSYEQYF.

The sample holds a few counts of this clone. The genes are TRBV29-1 and TRBJ2-3; D remains ambiguous. The V end was cut by 3 bases, the J end by 15 bases, with 7 bases between. Germline-derived CDR1 and CDR2 are SQVTM and ANQGSEA. This CDR3 spans 8 amino acids. CDR3 bases: TGCAGCGTTGACAGCGATTATTTT. It codes for CSVDSDYF.

V is TRBV28 and J is TRBJ2-7; D not certain. This CDR3 is built from 13 residues. Germline assignment: CDR1 MDHEN and CDR2 SYDVKM. Deletions cut 5 bases from V and 7 bases from J, with 15 bases between. The chain's CDR3 is CASSLPPVKEQYF. CDR3 DNA: TGTGCCAGCAGTCTCCCTCCGGTGAAGGAGCAGTACTTC.

This rearrangement joins TRBV6-2 or TRBV6-3 to TRBJ1-5, with D perhaps TRBD1 (6 bases). CDR1 and CDR2 (germline): MNHEY, SVGEGT. Trimming stripped 2 bases from V and 0 bases from J, with 17 bases between. This CDR3 contains 18 residues. Here the CDR3 DNA reads TGTGCCAGCAGTTACCACGGCGCAGGGGTCCCTAGCAATCAGCCCCAGCATTTT. It codes for CASSYHGAGVPSNQPQHF.

This clone came up once. This sequence joins TRBV6-5 and TRBJ1-5; D may be TRBD1 (5 bases). CDR1 MNHEY and CDR2 SVGAGI come from the germline V gene. V lost 7 bases and J lost 4, with 8 bases in between. The CDR3 spans 12 residues. The CDR3 DNA reads as TGTGCCAGCACCCCAGGGAATCAGCCCCAGCATTTT. Amino acids: CASTPGNQPQHF.

The sample holds one count of this clone. This CDR3 reads CAWAGELGQPQHF. CDR3 nucleotides: TGTGCCTGGGCAGGGGAGTTGGGACAGCCCCAGCATTTT. J is TRBJ1-5 and V is TRBV30, with D perhaps matching TRBD1 (6 bases). CDR1 is GTSNPN, CDR2 SVGIG, per germline (reference sequence). The V and J ends lost 5 bases and 7 bases respectively, with 15 bases between them. This CDR3 region has 13 residues.

The rearrangement uses TRBV27 and TRBJ2-2, with 11 positions matching TRBD1. Trimming at V came to 11 bases and at J to 4 bases, leaving 18 bases not matched to a gene. This CDR3 region has 18 residues. From germline, CDR1 is MNHEY and CDR2 SMNVEV (reference sequence). This chain's CDR3 is CAADQKLPGQGVTGELFF. The CDR3 DNA reads as TGTGCCGCCGACCAGAAACTCCCGGGACAGGGGGTCACCGGGGAGCTGTTTTTT.

The rearrangement joins TRBV24-1 to TRBJ2-1, with a tentative D call TRBD1 (5 bases). Trimming left V 1 base short and J 3 bases short, with 27 bases between. The length of the CDR3 is 21 residues. The germline CDR1 and CDR2 sequences are KGHDR and SFDVKD. The CDR3 loop reads CATSDFQYPANGADVYNEQFF. DNA for the CDR3: TGTGCCACCAGTGATTTCCAATACCCCGCCAATGGGGCCGATGTCTACAATGAGCAGTTCTTC.

DNA of the CDR3: TGTGCCAGCAGCTTAGCGCAGAACAGGGTGGGCGGCTACACCTTC. Amino acids: CASSLAQNRVGGYTF. This chain links TRBV7-2 with TRBJ1-2; D might be TRBD1 (6 bases). V was trimmed by 0 bases and J by 8 bases, leaving 16 bases between them. Looked up from germline, CDR1 is SGHTA and CDR2 is FQGNSA. This CDR3 comprises 15 residues.

This clone was detected only once. The chain employs TRBV10-3 and TRBJ2-1; 7 bases are shared with TRBD2. CDR1 and CDR2 (germline): ENHRY, SYGVKD. Losses at the gene ends were 7 bases for V and 3 bases for J; bases not matched to a gene: 12. The CDR3 covers 16 residues. This chain's CDR3 is CAITATSSGGYNEQFF. The CDR3 region has the DNA TGTGCCATCACCGCAACTAGTTCGGGGGGCTACAATGAGCAGTTCTTC.

The gene calls are TRBV6-6 and TRBJ2-3; 10 bases match TRBD2. The V and J ends lost 5 bases and 4 bases, in that order; junction bases with no gene match: 12. Per the germline V gene, CDR1 is MNHNY and CDR2 is SVGAGI (reference sequence). The CDR3 sequence is 17 residues long. The CDR3 region is CASSHRTLAGTPDTQYF. The CDR3 DNA reads as TGTGCCAGCAGTCATCGTACACTAGCGGGGACCCCAGATACGCAGTATTTT.